This T cell receptor beta chain is drawn from a study of molecular identifiers for immune sequencing clone quantification (dated by TCRdb to the late 2010s). For the wider study: For a replicate experiment, RNA from roughly 20,000 or 100,000 naive CD8 T cells was divided into five aliquots, and four of the five aliquots were sequenced. CD8 T cells were used in a methods study to benchmark molecular-identifier clustering-based TCR repertoire sequencing (MIDCIRS) and TCR RNA copy counting. Results and caveats for the whole study, not just this receptor: In CMV-specific effector cells, clones with more than 20 RNA copies accounted for over 97% of molecules, whereas in naive cells such clones accounted for under 1%. Modeling estimated about three recovered TCR RNA copies per cell, compared with about ten by digital PCR, which implies roughly 30% capture efficiency. Spiked-in Jurkat TCR RNA equivalent to a single cell was reported to be detectable even among one million naive CD8 T cells. When barcode sub-clustering was omitted, TCR diversity was inflated by chimeric consensus sequences, with chimeras reaching as high as 47%. Highly expanded clone sizes could be underestimated because identical TCR molecules may share a barcode. Spiked-in Jurkat TCR RNA (approximately 10 copies' worth), which is not part of the donor repertoire, was contained in the naive libraries.

Germline trimming amounts to 9 bases on V and 6 bases on J, with 11 as the count of junction bases outside the gene matches. CDR1 and CDR2 (LNHDA, SQIVND) derive from the germline V gene (reference sequence). The CDR3 has 14 amino acids, counting the end cysteine and phenylalanine. Only the CDR3 DNA stays, 42 bases, in frame from base 1. Libraries of naive CD8 T cells were generated from approximately 20,000 to 1,000,000 sorted cells, with 10%, 30% or 50% of the purified RNA used. On a BD FACSAria II, naive CD8 T cells were FACS-sorted as CD8+CD4-CCR7+CD45RA+ and collected into RLT Plus buffer. To test detection sensitivity, Jurkat RNA equivalent to about eleven TCR copies was spiked into samples of about 19,000-1,000,000 naive CD8 T cells. Enrichment of CD8 T cells was done with RosetteSep CD8+ T Cell Enrichment Cocktail plus Ficoll-Paque, and ACK red cell lysis came afterward. This clonotype has at least ten counts. Its cognate antigen has yet to be identified. No much larger clonotype is one base removed from it; base qualities were not supplied.

Libraries were prepared through PCR. Sequencing was carried out with an Illumina HiSeq 4000. Preparation of bulk TCR libraries followed a previously described approach, with the TCR primers listed in Table S5. Total RNA was purified with the Qiagen AllPrep DNA/RNA kit. Before any analysis, reads coming from multiple sequencing runs of the same library were combined into one pool. The original pipeline was this. Only reads with exact TCR constant sequence were kept, trimmed to 150 nt, and grouped by their 12-nt molecular barcodes. Within each barcode group, reads were sub-clustered at a 15% Levenshtein threshold, and quality-weighted consensus sequences were built per RNA molecule. Non-functional sequences were excluded, and lower-count sequences lying one edit away from another sequence were also excluded. Barcode sub-clusters with fewer than 20% of the maximum read count were removed, based on fitting two negative binomial distributions. Starting from the raw public reads, TCRdb applied fastp trimming at Q25, assembled clones with MiXCR and retained in-frame beta chains. For every CDR3 protein sequence, its rows merge into one entry that carries the most common genes and DNA. TCRdb assigned the V and J calls; the authors' analysis was not used. Counted in this sample were around 40,000 distinct CDR3 sequences; about 19% of them appeared once. Roughly 1% of the sample goes to the ten largest clones.

Sequenced sample: naive CD8+ T cells from blood, with Jurkat cell RNA spiked in. Reading the label with the study, this specimen's cell subset or site is: FACS-sorted CD8+CD4-CCR7+CD45RA+ naive T cells. This clonotype was sampled from a human donor in good health. Some libraries in this study had Jurkat cell RNA spiked in. This sequence uses TRBV19 and TRBJ1-5, with 7 junctional bases fitting TRBD1. The CDR3 protein is CASKEQGFSQPQHF. The sequenced DNA is TGTGCCAGCAAAGAACAGGGGTTCAGTCAGCCCCAGCATTTT. With the portions outside the CDR3 filled from the reference TRBV19 and TRBJ1-5 genes, the complete variable region becomes DGGITQSPKYLFRKEGQNVTLSCEQNLNHDAMYWYRQDPGQGLRLIYYSQIVNDFQKGDIAEGYSVSREKKESFPLTVTSAQKNPTAFYLCASKEQGFSQPQHFGDGTRLSIL.